Shown below are 20 T cell receptor beta chains from a single sample sequenced in a study of technical replicates of blood from a handful of donors. The method was immunoSEQ multiplex PCR; TCRdb's version includes in-frame clones alone and lacks a portion of them. The table lists about 100,000 clones, more than 90% of them singletons. Sequencing input: T cells isolated from PBMCs. The receptors stem from a human donor in good health.

The chain uses TRBV15 and TRBJ2-5; D might be TRBD2 (6 bases). V lost 6 bases, J lost 2 bases, and 22 bases lay in between. The V gene's germline CDR1 is LNHNV and CDR2 YYDKDF (reference sequence). This CDR3 has 17 amino acids. CDR3 in amino acids: CATRQEGLAQQQETQYF. CDR3 in DNA: TGTGCCACCAGACAGGAGGGGCTAGCGCAACAACAAGAGACCCAGTACTTC.

The V gene is TRBV7-8, the J gene TRBJ1-5, with unresolved D. Deletions cut 3 bases from V and 12 bases from J, with 9 bases between. Germline CDR1 and CDR2: SGHVS and FQNEAQ. The CDR3 sequence is 11 residues long. The CDR3 DNA reads TGTGCCAGCAGCTTCCTAACGCACCAGCATTTT. Protein: CASSFLTHQHF.

The rearrangement uses TRBV2 and TRBJ2-5, with 13 bases matching TRBD2. The germline V gene has CDR1 SNHLY and CDR2 FYNNEI. The CDR3 has 16 residues. With 4 bases clipped from V and 5 bases from J, the junction kept 7 bases outside the gene matches. The CDR3 DNA sequence: TGTGCCAGCAGTGCTACACTAGCGGGAGGGGCGGAGACCCAGTACTTC. Translated: CASSATLAGGAETQYF.

V is TRBV16 and J is TRBJ2-2; tentative D call: TRBD2 (5 bases). Trimming removed 3 bases from V and 6 bases from J, with 5 bases in between. CDR3 length equals 12 residues. Germline V gene sequence: CDR1 KGHSY, CDR2 FQNENV. The CDR3 protein is CASSHGAGELFF. The CDR3 DNA reads TGTGCCAGCAGCCACGGGGCCGGGGAGCTGTTTTTT. Variable domain in full (rest from reference TRBV16 and TRBJ2-2): GEEVAQTPKHLVRGEGQKAKLYCAPIKGHSYVFWYQQVLKNEFKFLISFQNENVFDETGMPKERFSAKCLPNSPCSLEIQATKLEDSAVYFCASSHGAGELFFGEGSRLTVL.

The V and J genes are TRBV6-1 and TRBJ1-2; D remains ambiguous. The CDR3 has 13 amino acids. From germline, CDR1 is MNHNS and CDR2 SASEGT. Here the CDR3 reads CAISEIMVRGYTF. The CDR3 DNA reads as TGTGCGATTTCTGAGATTATGGTTCGGGGCTACACCTTC.

This clone was detected once. V usage is TRBV12-5 and J usage is TRBJ1-6; 11 nucleotides line up with TRBD1. This CDR3 region has 17 residues. The V and J ends lost 0 bases and 7 bases, in that order; junction bases with no gene match: 5. Germline CDR1 and CDR2: LGHNT and FRNRAP. The CDR3 coding sequence is TGTGCTAGTGGTTTGGTACTAGGACAGGGGGCGAATTCACCCCTCCACTTT. Residues: CASGLVLGQGANSPLHF.

This clone was counted once. V gene TRBV5-1 combines with J gene TRBJ2-3; 10 positions match TRBD2. The CDR3 contains 16 residues. Trimming cost V 0 bases and J 3 bases; bases outside gene matches: 4. From germline, CDR1 is SGHRS and CDR2 YFSETQ. In DNA form, the CDR3 reads TGCGCCAGCAGCTTGGAACTAGCGGGATCAACAGATACGCAGTATTTT. Translated: CASSLELAGSTDTQYF.

The chain has TRBV9 and TRBJ1-4; 8 bases map to TRBD1. The CDR3 sequence is 16 residues long. The V segment lost 7 bases and the J segment 12 bases; nucleotides outside the gene matches: 20. Germline V lookup: CDR1 SGDLS, CDR2 YYNGEE. The CDR3: CASGARTGLSLGELFF. CDR3 DNA: TGTGCCAGCGGAGCGCGGACAGGGTTGTCGCTTGGGGAACTGTTTTTT.

V usage is TRBV11-2 and J usage is TRBJ2-1, with TRBD2 matching 9 bases. V trimming: 4 bases; J trimming: 0 bases; junction bases outside the gene matches: 1. The CDR3 is made up of 15 amino acids. Germline lookup yields CDR1 SGHAT and CDR2 FQNNGV. CDR3: CASSSSGNSYNEQFF. DNA for the CDR3: TGTGCCAGCAGCTCTAGCGGGAACTCCTACAATGAGCAGTTCTTC.

The chain employs TRBV6-4 and TRBJ2-7, with 11 bases identical to TRBD2. Trimming took 5 bases from V and 3 from J; bases not matched to a gene: 3. The CDR3 extends over 14 amino acids. CDR1 and CDR2 (germline): MRHNA, SNTAGT. DNA of the CDR3: TGTGCCAGCAGTTTACTAGCGGGAGACTACGAGCAGTACTTC. Protein: CASSLLAGDYEQYF.

This chain links TRBV19 with TRBJ2-7; D gene uncertain. The germline V and J ends were trimmed by 5 bases and 3 bases, with 8 bases remaining between them. The length of the CDR3 is 12 residues. Germline V gene sequence: CDR1 LNHDA, CDR2 SQIVND (reference sequence). In DNA form, the CDR3 reads TGTGCCAGTAGTGTTTCAGGCTACGAGCAGTACTTC. Its protein is CASSVSGYEQYF.

This chain links TRBV5-5 with TRBJ2-4, with D hard to call. The CDR3 spans 13 residues. V lost 4 bases and J 6 bases, leaving 11 bases between the germline ends. CDR1 is SGHKS, CDR2 YYEKEE, per germline (reference sequence). The CDR3 spells CASSVTLGNIQYF. CDR3 bases: TGTGCCAGCAGCGTAACCCTAGGAAACATTCAGTACTTC. Supplemented by reference TRBV5-5 and TRBJ2-4, the full variable domain reads DAGVTQSPTHLIKTRGQQVTLRCSPISGHKSVSWYQQVLGQGPQFIFQYYEKEERGRGNFPDRFSARQFPNYSSELNVNALLLGDSALYLCASSVTLGNIQYFGAGTRLSVL.

The chain joins TRBV28 to TRBJ2-7, with D unclear. The CDR3 sequence is 11 residues long. Trimming stripped 2 bases from V and 6 bases from J, with 5 bases between. CDR1 is MDHEN and CDR2 is SYDVKM in the germline V gene. The CDR3 sequence is CASSLEVEQYF. CDR3 DNA sequence: TGTGCCAGCAGTTTAGAGGTCGAGCAGTACTTC.

V gene TRBV7-9 combines with J gene TRBJ2-2; D not certain. From germline, CDR1 is SEHNR and CDR2 FQNEAQ (reference sequence). V was shortened by 1 base and J by 5 bases, with 11 bases between the two germline ends. The length of the CDR3 is 15 residues. The CDR3 nucleotides are TGTGCCAGCAGCTTAGTCGTTTTCGGGACCGGGGAGCTGTTTTTT. Amino acids: CASSLVVFGTGELFF.

The chain has TRBV28 and TRBJ1-5; D may be TRBD1 (5 bases). This CDR3 comprises 16 residues. CDR1 is MDHEN and CDR2 is SYDVKM in the germline V gene. V dropped 3 bases and J dropped 0 bases, with 12 bases sitting between them. This CDR3 reads CASSLSGLYSNQPQHF. DNA of the CDR3: TGTGCCAGCAGTTTGTCGGGACTTTATAGCAATCAGCCCCAGCATTTT.

The chain uses TRBV7-2 and TRBJ1-4; the D gene is possibly TRBD1 (5 bases). There are 15 residues in the CDR3. The germline V and J ends were trimmed by 5 bases and 0 bases, with 10 bases remaining between them. Germline loops: CDR1 SGHTA, CDR2 FQGNSA. For the CDR3, the DNA is TGTGCCAGCAGCCCCCCGGGGGCAACTAATGAAAAACTGTTTTTT. This codes for CASSPPGATNEKLFF.

This chain connects TRBV5-1 to TRBJ1-1, with a tentative D call TRBD1 (6 bases). The CDR3 is made up of 14 amino acids. Trimming pared 3 bases from V and 5 bases from J, leaving 14 bases between. Germline V gene sequence: CDR1 SGHRS, CDR2 YFSETQ. CDR3 nucleotide sequence: TGCGCCAGCAGCTCGGGAAGGGGGTGGACTGAAGCTTTCTTT. Its protein product is CASSSGRGWTEAFF.

This clone occurred once. The J gene is TRBJ2-7, the V gene TRBV9, with D possibly being TRBD1 (5 bases). Trimming removed 0 bases at V and 5 bases at J, with 12 bases between. CDR1 and CDR2 from the germline V gene are SGDLS and YYNGEE. The length of the CDR3 is 14 residues. Here the CDR3 reads CASSVDRGKDEQYF. The DNA for the CDR3 is TGTGCCAGCAGCGTAGATAGGGGAAAGGACGAGCAGTACTTC. The full variable domain, its missing parts supplied by reference TRBV9 and TRBJ2-7, is DSGVTQTPKHLITATGQRVTLRCSPRSGDLSVYWYQQSLDQGLQFLIQYYNGEERAKGNILERFSAQQFPDLHSELNLSSLELGDSALYFCASSVDRGKDEQYFGPGTRLTVT.

The chain links TRBV5-1 to TRBJ1-1, with 7 bases fitting TRBD1. V lost 7 bases, J lost 3 bases, and 30 bases stayed unmatched. Germline CDR1 reads SGHRS; CDR2 reads YFSETQ. This CDR3 has 21 amino acids. In DNA form, the CDR3 reads TGCGCCAGCCGCCCACCGTTCGGTGTAGGACTTACGAGACAGGGCTACACTGAAGCTTTCTTT. Translation gives CASRPPFGVGLTRQGYTEAFF.

In its sample, this clone was seen once. The rearrangement joins TRBV2 to TRBJ2-2; 7 nucleotides match TRBD1. V trimming: 4 bases; J trimming: 5 bases; junction bases outside the gene matches: 7. The germline CDR1 and CDR2 sequences are SNHLY and FYNNEI. The CDR3 is 15 residues long. CDR3: CASSGLTGPTGELFF. DNA of the CDR3: TGTGCCAGCAGTGGCCTGACAGGGCCGACCGGGGAGCTGTTTTTT.